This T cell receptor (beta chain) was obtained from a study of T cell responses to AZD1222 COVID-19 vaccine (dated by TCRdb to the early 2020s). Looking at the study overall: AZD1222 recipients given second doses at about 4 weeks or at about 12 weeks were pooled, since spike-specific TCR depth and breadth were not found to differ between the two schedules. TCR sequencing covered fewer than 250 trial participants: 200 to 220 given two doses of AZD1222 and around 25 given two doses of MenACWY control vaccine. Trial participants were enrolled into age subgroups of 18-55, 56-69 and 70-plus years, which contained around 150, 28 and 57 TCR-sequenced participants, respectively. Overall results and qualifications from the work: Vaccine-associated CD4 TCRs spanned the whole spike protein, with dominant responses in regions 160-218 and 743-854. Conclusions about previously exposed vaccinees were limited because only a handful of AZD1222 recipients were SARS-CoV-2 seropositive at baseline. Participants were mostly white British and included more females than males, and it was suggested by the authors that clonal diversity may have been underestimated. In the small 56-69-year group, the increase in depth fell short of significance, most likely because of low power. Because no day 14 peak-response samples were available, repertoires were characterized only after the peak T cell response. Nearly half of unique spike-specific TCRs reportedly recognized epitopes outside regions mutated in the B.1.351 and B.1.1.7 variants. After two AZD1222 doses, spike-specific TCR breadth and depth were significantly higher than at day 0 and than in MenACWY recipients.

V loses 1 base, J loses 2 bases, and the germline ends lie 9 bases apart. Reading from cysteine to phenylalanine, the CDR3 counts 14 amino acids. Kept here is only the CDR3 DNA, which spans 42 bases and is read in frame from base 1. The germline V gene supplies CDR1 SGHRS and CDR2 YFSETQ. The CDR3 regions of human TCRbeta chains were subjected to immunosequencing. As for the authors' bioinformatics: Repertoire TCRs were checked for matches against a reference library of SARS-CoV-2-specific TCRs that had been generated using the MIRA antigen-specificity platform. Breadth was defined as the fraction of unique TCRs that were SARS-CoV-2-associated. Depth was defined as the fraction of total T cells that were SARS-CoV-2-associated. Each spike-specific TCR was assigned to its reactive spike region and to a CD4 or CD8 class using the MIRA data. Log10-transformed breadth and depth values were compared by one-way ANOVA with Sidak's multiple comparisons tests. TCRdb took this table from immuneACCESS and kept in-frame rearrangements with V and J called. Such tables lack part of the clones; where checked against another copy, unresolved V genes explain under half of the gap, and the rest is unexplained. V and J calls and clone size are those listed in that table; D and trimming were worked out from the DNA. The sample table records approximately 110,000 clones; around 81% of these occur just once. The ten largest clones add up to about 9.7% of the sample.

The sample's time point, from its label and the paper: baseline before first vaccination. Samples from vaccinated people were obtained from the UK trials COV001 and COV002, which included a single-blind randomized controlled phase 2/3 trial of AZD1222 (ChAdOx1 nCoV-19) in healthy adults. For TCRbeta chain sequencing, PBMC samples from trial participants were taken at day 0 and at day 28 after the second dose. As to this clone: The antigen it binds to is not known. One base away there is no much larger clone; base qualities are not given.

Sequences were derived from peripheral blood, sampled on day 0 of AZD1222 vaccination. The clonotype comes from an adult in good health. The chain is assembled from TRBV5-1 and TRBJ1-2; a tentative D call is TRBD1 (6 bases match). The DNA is TGCGCCAGCAGCTTGCCCGGACAGAACTATGGCTACACCTTC. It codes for CASSLPGQNYGYTF.